The 8 T cell receptor beta chains reported below all come from one sample, sequenced in a study of CD8 T cells in Susac syndrome (dated by TCRdb to the late 2010s). Receptor libraries were prepared by the immunoSEQ multiplex PCR assay. RNA was extracted with the RNeasy kit and roughly 0.45 to 1 ug was reverse transcribed using random hexamers. TCRdb trimmed public reads at Q25 via fastp, called clones via MiXCR and kept in-frame beta chains. Duplicate CDR3 protein sequences are folded into a single record with the most common DNA and genes. The sample contains nearly 25,000 distinct CDR3 sequences, over 85% of them found a single time. The biggest ten clones account for 0.55% to 0.75% of the sample. Sequenced sample: CD8+ T cells from PBMCs. These receptors were taken from a human donor with Susac syndrome.

V gene TRBV27 combines with J gene TRBJ2-7; 8 positions agree with TRBD2. V shed 6 bases and J 5 bases; nucleotides not matched to a gene: 12. Germline CDR1 is MNHEY and CDR2 is SMNVEV (reference sequence). This CDR3 has 15 residues. This CDR3 reads CASSLAGGDRDEQYF. As DNA, the CDR3 is TGTGCCAGCAGCCTCGCGGGGGGAGATCGCGACGAGCAGTACTTC.

CDR3 in DNA: TGTGCCAGCAGCCAAGACCGGAGAAACACCATATATTTT. Amino acids: CASSQDRRNTIYF. V usage is TRBV3-1 and J usage is TRBJ1-3; D uncertain. V lost 0 bases and J 5 bases, leaving 5 bases between the germline ends. This CDR3 is built from 13 residues. Looked up from germline, CDR1 is LGHDT and CDR2 is YNNKEL (reference sequence).

This clonotype occurred once. The V call is TRBV14, the J call TRBJ2-5; maybe TRBD1 (5 bases). Germline V gene lookup returns CDR1 SGHDN and CDR2 FVKESK. The V and J ends lost 2 bases and 0 bases respectively, with 19 bases between them. The length of the CDR3 is 18 residues. The CDR3 protein is CASSQRQTSGAYQETQYF. DNA of the CDR3: TGTGCCAGCAGCCAACGACAGACCAGTGGGGCGTACCAAGAGACCCAGTACTTC.

This sequence joins TRBV4-3 and TRBJ1-2; D ambiguous. The V end lost 4 bases, the J end lost 5 bases, and 14 bases lay between the germline ends. CDR3 length: 14 amino acids. Per germline, CDR1 LGHNA and CDR2 YSLEER. In DNA form, the CDR3 reads TGCGCCAGCAGCCGTGAAGGCGGGATATATGGCTACACCTTC. It codes for CASSREGGIYGYTF.

The chain employs TRBV7-9 and TRBJ1-5; 9 nucleotides match TRBD1. Unmatched junction bases numbered 7, after V lost 5 bases and J lost 5 bases. Germline-derived CDR1 and CDR2 are SEHNR and FQNEAQ (reference sequence). CDR3 length equals 15 residues. In DNA form, the CDR3 reads TGTGCCAGCAGCAGGACAGGGGCTGGAGATCAGCCCCAGCATTTT. The encoded protein is CASSRTGAGDQPQHF.

The chain couples TRBV6-2 or TRBV6-3 to TRBJ2-6; D remains unclear. Between the trimmed V and J ends, which lost 2 bases and 0 bases, there was a span of 2 bases. The germline V gene has CDR1 MNHEY and CDR2 SVGEGT. The CDR3 spans 14 residues. The CDR3 is CASSYNSGANVLTF. CDR3 DNA: TGTGCCAGCAGTTACAACTCTGGGGCCAACGTCCTGACTTTC.

The chain couples TRBV18 to TRBJ1-1; 8 bases fit TRBD1. The germline V gene has CDR1 KGHSH and CDR2 LQKENI. V lost 2 bases to trimming and J lost 0 bases; unmatched junction nucleotides: 17. The CDR3 covers 20 residues. CDR3 region: CASSPSVAGGSLVLNTEAFF. CDR3 sequence (DNA): TGTGCCAGCTCACCATCCGTGGCAGGGGGCTCCCTCGTTTTGAACACTGAAGCTTTCTTT.

The rearrangement joins TRBV4-3 to TRBJ1-2, with a weak D call TRBD1 (6 bases). The CDR3 contains 15 residues. Germline lookup yields CDR1 LGHNA and CDR2 YSLEER. V was cut by 1 base and J by 2 bases, with 11 bases left in between. CDR3 DNA sequence: TGCGCCAGCAGCCAAGTTTATACAGGGAACTATGGCTACACCTTC. Its protein is CASSQVYTGNYGYTF.